These T cell receptor beta chains were read from a single sample in a study of blood T cell repertoires in COVID-19. Clones were sequenced by immunoSEQ multiplex PCR, and TCRdb holds only the in-frame ones, with some missing. The profile covers more than 200,000 clones, with around 90% appearing a single time and around 3.8% taken by the ten largest. Sequencing was carried out using PBMCs or T cells enriched from blood (not recorded which). The receptors originated from a woman in her 30s who had been exposed to COVID-19. CDR3s include the opening cysteine and the closing phenylalanine or tryptophan. A D gene is named only where the DNA matches it firmly. Part of the rows lack a size; the others show once, few, many or a class for expanded clones.

J gene,clone size,D gene,V gene,CDR3 protein,CDR3 DNA
TRBJ1-3,-,TRBD1,TRBV9,CASSVLTGTAGNTIYF,TGTGCCAGCAGCGTTCTAACCGGGACAGCTGGAAACACCATATATTTT
TRBJ1-5,-,-,TRBV12-3/TRBV12-4,CASKQGYNQPQHF,TGTGCCAGCAAGCAGGGGTACAATCAGCCCCAGCATTTT
TRBJ2-1,-,TRBD2,TRBV2,CAIRTSEAYNEQFF,TGTGCCATCAGGACTAGCGAGGCCTACAATGAGCAGTTCTTC
TRBJ1-2,once,-,TRBV20-1,CSARRQGYTF,TGCAGTGCTAGACGACAGGGCTACACCTTC
TRBJ1-1,-,-,TRBV19,CASSVRQAGNTEAFF,TGTGCCAGTAGTGTGCGACAGGCGGGGAACACTGAAGCTTTCTTT
TRBJ2-2,-,TRBD1,TRBV7-9,CASSLPPKQGAGELFF,TGTGCCAGCAGCTTGCCACCGAAACAGGGGGCCGGGGAGCTGTTTTTT
TRBJ2-1,-,-,TRBV12-3/TRBV12-4,CASSRLGNEQFF,TGTGCCAGCAGTCGACTAGGGAATGAGCAGTTCTTC
TRBJ2-7,-,-,TRBV4-1,CASSPQDDIWKRYF,TGCGCCAGCAGCCCACAGGATGACATATGGAAGCGGTACTTC
TRBJ1-1,-,TRBD1,TRBV2,CASSQDRNTEAFF,TGTGCCAGCAGTCAGGACAGGAATACTGAAGCTTTCTTT
TRBJ1-3,-,-,TRBV3-1/TRBV3-2,CASSQADPADTIYF,TGTGCCAGCAGCCAAGCTGACCCGGCGGACACCATATATTTT
TRBJ1-5,-,-,TRBV2,CASSGGQNQPQHF,TGTGCCAGCAGTGGCGGACAGAATCAGCCCCAGCATTTT
TRBJ2-5,-,-,TRBV5-6,CASSLGRRETQYF,TGTGCCAGCAGCTTGGGAAGGCGGGAGACCCAGTACTTC
TRBJ2-1,once,TRBD2,TRBV19,CASGRGHEQFF,TGTGCCAGTGGGAGGGGCCATGAGCAGTTCTTC
TRBJ2-3,-,TRBD2,TRBV9,CASSAPVAGGRTDTQYF,TGTGCCAGCAGCGCCCCGGTAGCGGGAGGGCGTACAGATACGCAGTATTTT
TRBJ2-1,-,-,TRBV12-2,CASRLGKTDPPNEQFF,TGTGCAAGTCGCTTAGGCAAGACTGATCCACCTAATGAGCAGTTCTTC
TRBJ2-1,-,TRBD1,TRBV19,CASSLRGLAYNEQFF,TGTGCCAGTAGCCTCAGGGGGCTGGCCTACAATGAGCAGTTCTTC
TRBJ1-6,once,-,TRBV9,CASSVEGSSYNSPLHF,TGTGCCAGCAGCGTAGAAGGGAGCTCCTATAATTCACCCCTCCACTTT
TRBJ1-5,-,-,TRBV21-1,CASSGQGSQPQHF,TGTGCCAGCAGTGGACAGGGGAGTCAGCCCCAGCATTTT
TRBJ2-7,-,TRBD2,TRBV19,CASSISLAGAEQYF,TGTGCCAGTAGTATCTCTTTAGCGGGTGCCGAGCAGTACTTC
TRBJ2-1,-,TRBD1,TRBV7-2,CASSGDRGSYNEQFF,TGTGCCAGCAGCGGGGACAGGGGCTCCTACAATGAGCAGTTCTTC
TRBJ1-2,-,-,TRBV6-5,CASSYSPRNYGYTF,TGTGCCAGCAGTTACTCTCCCAGGAACTATGGCTACACCTTC
TRBJ1-5,-,TRBD1,TRBV28,CASNRGSNQPQHF,TGTGCCTCGAACAGGGGTAGCAATCAGCCCCAGCATTTT
TRBJ2-5,-,-,TRBV10-2,CASSGRTGQETQYF,TGCGCCAGCAGTGGTAGGACGGGGCAAGAGACCCAGTACTTC
TRBJ1-3,-,-,TRBV5-6,CASSLKLSGNTIYF,TGTGCCAGCAGCTTGAAACTTTCTGGAAACACCATATATTTT
TRBJ1-5,-,-,TRBV5-1,CASSPGIASNQPQHF,TGCGCCAGCAGCCCCGGGATAGCAAGCAATCAGCCCCAGCATTTT
TRBJ2-7,-,TRBD1,TRBV6-5,CASSRGQAQAQYF,TGTGCCAGCAGTCGAGGACAGGCCCAGGCGCAGTACTTC
TRBJ1-2,-,-,TRBV5-1,CASSLGTLYGYTF,TGCGCCAGCAGCCTTGGGACTTTGTATGGCTACACCTTC
TRBJ2-5,-,-,TRBV28,CASSFSVETQYF,TGTGCCAGCAGTTTCTCGGTTGAGACCCAGTACTTC
TRBJ1-1,-,-,TRBV11-2,CASSLGANTEAFF,TGTGCCAGCAGCTTGGGGGCTAACACTGAAGCTTTCTTT
TRBJ2-1,-,TRBD1,TRBV30,CAWIRDRYNEQFF,TGTGCCTGGATCAGGGACAGGTACAATGAGCAGTTCTTC
TRBJ2-2,-,-,TRBV5-1,CASSLGQATGELFF,TGCGCCAGCAGCTTGGGACAGGCTACCGGGGAGCTGTTTTTT
TRBJ1-1,few,TRBD1,TRBV11-2,CASSPQTGMNTEAFF,TGTGCCAGCAGCCCCCAGACAGGGATGAACACTGAAGCTTTCTTT
TRBJ2-7,once,-,TRBV5-1,CASSLDSGTFWEQYF,TGCGCCAGCAGCTTGGATTCGGGAACCTTTTGGGAGCAGTACTTC
TRBJ2-2,few,TRBD1,TRBV13,CASSRGTGRAGELFF,TGTGCCAGCAGCCGAGGGACAGGGAGGGCCGGGGAGCTGTTTTTT
TRBJ1-2,-,-,TRBV30,CAWRRLERGYTF,TGTGCCTGGAGGAGACTCGAAAGGGGCTACACCTTC
TRBJ1-4,once,-,TRBV7-9,CASSLDWGRGSEKLFF,TGTGCCAGCAGCTTAGACTGGGGGCGCGGTAGTGAAAAACTGTTTTTT
TRBJ2-7,-,TRBD2,TRBV9,CASSAGPGTSSPPHEQYF,TGTGCCAGCAGCGCAGGACCCGGGACTAGTAGTCCTCCTCACGAGCAGTACTTC
TRBJ2-2,few,TRBD2,TRBV7-3,CASSQLAPTNTGELFF,TGTGCCAGCAGCCAACTAGCGCCGACGAACACCGGGGAGCTGTTTTTT
TRBJ2-4,once,-,TRBV5-1,CASSLAGVGGGSNIQYF,TGCGCCAGCAGCTTGGCCGGAGTAGGGGGTGGCTCAAACATTCAGTACTTC
TRBJ1-5,-,-,TRBV27,CASSLSPTMVPQHF,TGTGCCAGCAGTTTATCCCCAACTATGGTACCCCAGCATTTT
TRBJ2-7,-,-,TRBV9,CASSLGQRSYEQYF,TGTGCCAGCAGTCTTGGACAGCGCTCCTACGAGCAGTACTTC
TRBJ2-7,-,TRBD2,TRBV5-6,CASSSTTSGSLLGTYEQYF,TGTGCCAGCAGCTCCACTACTAGCGGGAGTTTATTAGGGACCTACGAGCAGTACTTC
TRBJ2-5,-,-,TRBV11-2,CASSLVPLDSYQETQYF,TGTGCCAGCAGCTTAGTCCCTCTAGACAGTTACCAAGAGACCCAGTACTTC
TRBJ1-5,-,TRBD1,TRBV19,CASSQGQGSNQPQHF,TGTGCCAGTAGTCAGGGACAGGGGAGCAATCAGCCCCAGCATTTT